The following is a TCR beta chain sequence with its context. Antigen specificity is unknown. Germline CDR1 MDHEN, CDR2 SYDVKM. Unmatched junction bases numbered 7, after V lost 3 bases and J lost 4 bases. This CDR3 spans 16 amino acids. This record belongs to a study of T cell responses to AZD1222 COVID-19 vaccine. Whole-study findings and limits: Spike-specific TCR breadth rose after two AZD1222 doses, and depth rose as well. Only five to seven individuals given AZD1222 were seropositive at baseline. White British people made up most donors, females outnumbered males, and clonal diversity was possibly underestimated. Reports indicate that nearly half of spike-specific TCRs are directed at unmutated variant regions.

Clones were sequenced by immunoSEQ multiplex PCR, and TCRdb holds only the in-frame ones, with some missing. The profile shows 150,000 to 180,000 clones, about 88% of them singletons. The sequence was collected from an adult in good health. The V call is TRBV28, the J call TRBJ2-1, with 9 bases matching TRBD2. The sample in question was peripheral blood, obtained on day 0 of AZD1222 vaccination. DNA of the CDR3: TGTGCCAGCAGTTTTCTGGCGGGGGGGCCGTACAATGAGCAGTTCTTC. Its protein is CASSFLAGGPYNEQFF. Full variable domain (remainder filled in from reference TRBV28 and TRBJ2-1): DVKVTQSSRYLVKRTGEKVFLECVQDMDHENMFWYRQDPGLGLRLIYFSYDVKMKEKGDIPEGYSVSREKKERFSLILESASTNQTSMYLCASSFLAGGPYNEQFFGPGTRLTVL.